The 24 T cell receptor beta chains reported below all come from one sample, sequenced in a study of OX40 agonist ivuxolimab in advanced cancers. Using immunoSEQ multiplex PCR, the repertoire was profiled, and TCRdb retains in-frame clones only, with some absent. This sample carries 17,000 or so clones, approximately 84% of them seen once, and the ten largest clones take over 25%. The source was CD4+ or CD8+ T cells sorted from blood, collected in a trial of the OX40 agonist ivuxolimab. These receptors all stem from an adult with an advanced solid tumor such as melanoma, head and neck, liver or kidney cancer.

This clone was seen just once. The J gene is TRBJ2-5, the V gene TRBV9; TRBD2 matches at 11 bases. CDR3 length: 15 residues. V was clipped by 3 bases and J by 1 base; unmatched bases: 2. Germline CDR1 is SGDLS and CDR2 is YYNGEE. CDR3 protein: CASSAGTSGQETQYF. The CDR3 DNA reads as TGTGCCAGCAGCGCCGGGACTAGCGGCCAAGAGACCCAGTACTTC.

The chain recombines TRBV13 with TRBJ2-2; D perhaps matches TRBD1 (5 bases). CDR1 and CDR2 from the germline V gene are PRHDT and FYEKMQ (reference sequence). The CDR3 extends over 14 amino acids. The V and J ends lost 1 base and 5 bases respectively, with 8 bases between them. Written as DNA, the CDR3 is TGTGCCAGCAGCTTAGAAGGGGAAACCGGGGAGCTGTTTTTT. Amino acids: CASSLEGETGELFF.

This clone is a singleton in its sample. This chain connects TRBV13 to TRBJ2-7, with TRBD2 matching over 9 bases. Per the germline V gene, CDR1 is PRHDT and CDR2 is FYEKMQ (reference sequence). The CDR3 is 15 amino acids. J gave up 2 bases and V 0 bases, and 2 bases lay outside the gene matches. The CDR3 region is CASSLGAGGTYEQYF. DNA of the CDR3: TGTGCCAGCAGCTTAGGAGCGGGGGGAACCTACGAGCAGTACTTC.

The CDR3 nucleotides are TGTGCCAGCAGTTCGGGGAACCGGGACTACGAGCAGTACTTC. Residues: CASSSGNRDYEQYF. J is TRBJ2-7 and V is TRBV27; tentative D call: TRBD2 (5 bases). The germline V and J ends were trimmed by 4 bases and 3 bases, with 13 bases remaining between them. Germline V gene sequence: CDR1 MNHEY, CDR2 SMNVEV (reference sequence). This CDR3 region has 14 residues.

Concerning this clone: The germline gene is not matched at one end of the junction; a read error may be the cause. Written as DNA, the CDR3 is TGTGCCATCAGTGACCCGGACGGGGTACACGAGCAGTACTTC. Translating gives CAISDPDGVHEQYF. The chain combines TRBV6-5 with TRBJ2-7; D may be TRBD2 (5 bases). This CDR3 comprises 14 residues. CDR1 MNHEY and CDR2 SVGAGI come from the germline V gene.

The rearrangement joins TRBV19 to TRBJ2-1; TRBD2 is a possible D gene (7 bases). Trimming removed 5 bases at V and 7 bases at J, with 21 bases between. CDR1 is LNHDA and CDR2 is SQIVND in the germline V gene (reference sequence). The CDR3 consists of 16 residues. The CDR3 bases are TGTGCCAGTAGTGGACTCGTGGGGGGGGCCGTTAATGAGCAGTTCTTC. Translated, it gives CASSGLVGGAVNEQFF.

This clone showed up just once. The gene calls are TRBV19 and TRBJ2-7; no firm D call. Trimming took 3 bases from V and 2 from J, leaving 14 bases between them. Germline V gives CDR1 LNHDA, CDR2 SQIVND (reference sequence). The length of the CDR3 is 15 residues. The CDR3 sequence is CASSIPGGLTYEQYF. The CDR3 coding sequence is TGTGCCAGTAGTATCCCCGGTGGTCTAACCTACGAGCAGTACTTC.

The V and J genes are TRBV5-1 and TRBJ1-2, with D tentatively TRBD1 (5 bases). V dropped 0 bases and J dropped 8 bases, with 14 bases sitting between them. The CDR3 is made up of 14 amino acids. Germline CDR1 reads SGHRS; CDR2 reads YFSETQ. Here the CDR3 reads CASSLDEGLGGYTF. CDR3 sequence (DNA): TGCGCCAGCAGCTTGGATGAGGGGTTGGGAGGCTACACCTTC. Combining the CDR3 with reference TRBV5-1 and TRBJ1-2 gives the whole variable domain KAGVTQTPRYLIKTRGQQVTLSCSPISGHRSVSWYQQTPGQGLQFLFEYFSETQRNKGNFPGRFSGRQFSNSRSEMNVSTLELGDSALYLCASSLDEGLGGYTFGSGTRLTVV.

The chain employs TRBV7-3 and TRBJ1-1; no clear D gene. CDR1 is SGHTA, CDR2 FQGTGA, per germline. This CDR3 is 14 amino acids long. V lost 2 bases to trimming and J lost 7 bases, with 14 bases between them. The DNA for the CDR3 is TGTGCCAGCAGCTTAGGTGTTGCGCAGCATGAAGCTTTCTTT. This encodes CASSLGVAQHEAFF.

On this clone: The sample carries other DNA sequences with the same CDR3. The chain uses TRBV5-1 and TRBJ1-4; no definite D call. The CDR3 totals 15 residues. Germline values: CDR1 SGHRS, CDR2 YFSETQ. Trimming stripped 5 bases from V and 0 bases from J, with 11 bases between. DNA for the CDR3: TGCGCCAGCAGACCAACAGTAGCAACTAATGAAAAACTGTTTTTT. As protein: CASRPTVATNEKLFF. Together with reference TRBV5-1 and TRBJ1-4, the CDR3 gives the full variable domain: KAGVTQTPRYLIKTRGQQVTLSCSPISGHRSVSWYQQTPGQGLQFLFEYFSETQRNKGNFPGRFSGRQFSNSRSEMNVSTLELGDSALYLCASRPTVATNEKLFFGSGTQLSVL.

The CDR3 is CASSLIVNTEAFF. CDR3 in DNA: TGTGCCAGCAGTTTAATCGTTAACACTGAAGCTTTCTTT. J is TRBJ1-1 and V is TRBV27; no firm D call. The CDR3 is made up of 13 amino acids. Trimming left V 2 bases short and J 2 bases short, with 6 bases between. Germline V CDR1 and CDR2: MNHEY, SMNVEV (reference sequence).

V and J are TRBV2 and TRBJ1-5; no definite D call. V gave up 2 bases and J gave up 0 bases, with 11 bases separating them. Germline CDR1 SNHLY, CDR2 FYNNEI. The CDR3 is 16 residues long. CDR3 coding DNA: TGTGCCAGCAGTGAAATGAGGATACTTAGCAATCAGCCCCAGCATTTT. It codes for CASSEMRILSNQPQHF.

This clone was detected a few times. This sequence joins TRBV30 and TRBJ1-2; the D gene is possibly TRBD1 (6 bases). V lost 6 bases and J lost 4, with 18 bases in between. The germline CDR1 and CDR2 sequences are GTSNPN and SVGIG (reference sequence). The CDR3 runs to 14 residues. The CDR3 DNA sequence: TGTGCCTGCCCCATCAGGGGAAGGGCCTATGGCTACACCTTC. Amino acid sequence: CACPIRGRAYGYTF.

The sample holds one count of this clone. The CDR3 DNA sequence: TGTGCCAGCAGTTTTTTAGGGGCTGTCACTGAAGCTTTCTTT. Translating it yields CASSFLGAVTEAFF. V and J are TRBV6-6 and TRBJ1-1, with D possibly TRBD1 on 5 matching bases. The germline gives CDR1 MNHNY, CDR2 SVGAGI (reference sequence). The V and J ends lost 4 bases and 4 bases respectively, with 13 bases between them. CDR3 size: 14 residues.

DNA for the CDR3: TGCGCCAGCAGCTTGCTGGGGTACTCCTACGAGCAGTACTTC. Translating it yields CASSLLGYSYEQYF. The V gene is TRBV5-1, the J gene TRBJ2-7; D remains unclear. CDR1 is SGHRS and CDR2 is YFSETQ in the germline V gene. The CDR3 loop spans 14 amino acids. V was clipped by 1 base and J by 0 bases, with 8 bases between them.

The chain carries TRBV5-6 and TRBJ1-4; 11 nucleotides align to TRBD1. This CDR3 region has 19 residues. Germline V gives CDR1 SGHDT, CDR2 YYEEEE. V shed 4 bases and J 8 bases; nucleotides not matched to a gene: 19. CDR3 protein: CASSPTSGTGGLIMEKLFF. The CDR3 DNA is TGTGCCAGCAGCCCAACCTCGGGGACAGGGGGTCTAATTATGGAAAAACTGTTTTTT.

The chain uses TRBV13 and TRBJ1-2; 7 nucleotides align to TRBD1. CDR3 length: 17 residues. Germline CDR1 and CDR2: PRHDT and FYEKMQ (reference sequence). The ends lost 3 bases at V and 4 bases at J; junction bases unmatched: 14. CDR3 residues: CASSFTLSDRDSYGYTF. CDR3 sequence (DNA): TGTGCCAGCAGCTTTACCCTCTCTGACCGGGACAGCTATGGCTACACCTTC.

The chain combines TRBV5-8 with TRBJ2-7; no clear D. Germline-derived CDR1 and CDR2 are SGHTS and YDEGEE. V lost 1 base, J lost 0 bases, and 8 bases lay in between. This CDR3 is built from 14 residues. CDR3 in amino acids: CASSLSVNSYEQYF. For the CDR3, the DNA is TGTGCCAGCAGCTTGTCAGTTAACTCCTACGAGCAGTACTTC.

This chain uses TRBV30 with TRBJ2-2; TRBD2 matches at 7 bases. CDR1 and CDR2 (germline): GTSNPN, SVGIG (reference sequence). The J segment lost 0 bases and the V segment lost 7 bases, leaving 5 bases of the junction unmatched. The CDR3 contains 14 residues. The CDR3 DNA is TGTGCCTCGAAGCGGGGATCGAACACCGGGGAGCTGTTTTTT. Its protein is CASKRGSNTGELFF.

The CDR3 DNA reads TGCGCCAGCAGCCAAGATGGAGCGGGGTACAATGAGCAGTTCTTC. Its translation is CASSQDGAGYNEQFF. V and J are TRBV4-1 and TRBJ2-1; 7 bases align to TRBD2. CDR1 is MGHRA and CDR2 is YSYEKL in the germline V gene. The CDR3 loop spans 15 amino acids. Trimming took 0 bases from V and 4 from J; bases not matched to a gene: 3.

This chain connects TRBV6-6 to TRBJ1-6, with 8 bases lining up with TRBD1. After removal of 6 bases from V and 4 bases from J, the junction contained 8 bases not matched to a gene. This CDR3 is built from 16 residues. Germline V gives CDR1 MNHNY, CDR2 SVGAGI (reference sequence). CDR3 residues: CASRDRGREYNSPLHF. The CDR3 coding sequence is TGTGCCAGCAGAGACAGGGGAAGAGAATATAATTCACCCCTCCACTTT.

The chain is built from TRBV4-2 and TRBJ1-2; no clear D gene. Germline V gene data show CDR1 as LGHNA and CDR2 as YNFKEQ. The CDR3 extends over 14 amino acids. V was cut by 0 bases and J by 4 bases, with 9 bases left in between. The CDR3 sequence: CASSQEAAAYGYTF. CDR3 coding DNA: TGTGCCAGCAGCCAAGAGGCCGCGGCCTATGGCTACACCTTC.

V gene TRBV7-3 combines with J gene TRBJ2-1; 12 nucleotides match TRBD2. This CDR3 has 17 amino acids. Looked up from germline, CDR1 is SGHTA and CDR2 is FQGTGA. V shed 3 bases and J 6 bases; nucleotides not matched to a gene: 9. The CDR3 DNA follows: TGTGCCAGCAGCTTGACAGAACTAGCGGGGGGAGTCAATGAGCAGTTCTTC. Translating gives CASSLTELAGGVNEQFF.

The chain uses TRBV7-6 and TRBJ1-3; unclear D gene. The CDR3 loop spans 13 amino acids. Germline V gene sequence: CDR1 SGHVS, CDR2 FNYEAQ. V lost 8 bases and J lost 1, with 9 bases in between. In DNA form, the CDR3 reads TGTGCCAGCGGTGGGATATCTGGAAACACCATATATTTT. Residues: CASGGISGNTIYF.